The T cell receptor beta chain under discussion was sequenced for a study of beta chain features in type 1 diabetes. Study-level findings and limits: A pattern of fewer insertions and more deletions at VDJ junctions was seen in type 1 diabetes patients.

Comment on this clone: Its antigen is not identified.

Markers CD45RO/CCR7/CD25/CD127/CD95/CD27 served to sort CD4+ naive, central memory, regulatory and stem cell-like memory cells. Trimming shortened V by 2 bases and J by 5 bases, and 7 bases separated the two germline ends. The CDR3 is made up of 12 amino acids. Germline lookup yields CDR1 SGHRS and CDR2 YFSETQ. The entirety of the isolated RNA underwent reverse transcription, so expressed TCRB transcripts were sequenced. About 4 million reads was the average for naive, central memory and regulatory T cell samples. The data were produced by immunoSEQ multiplex PCR, yet TCRdb's version contains in-frame clones alone and is incomplete. The sample has some 220,000 clones, about a tenth seen once.

The rearrangement joins TRBV5-1 to TRBJ2-5; D is ambiguous. This sequence was found in a man aged 18 to 29 in good health. The sequenced sample was central memory CD4+ T cells from blood. CDR3 region: CASSFEQETQYF. The CDR3 DNA reads TGCGCCAGCAGCTTTGAGCAGGAGACCCAGTACTTC.